This note documents a single TCR beta chain sequence. Its antigen is undetermined. Primers used in a second PCR of about 7 to 11 cycles were a sample-barcoded 5' primer and a J-beta primer mix. Samples each returned at least 3 million CDR3-containing paired-end reads. MiXCR was run by TCRdb on the 5' RACE reads, yielding one entry per CDR3 protein. Altogether some 640,000 distinct CDR3 sequences are present, more than 40% being singletons, with the ten largest covering 25% to 35%. This entry is derived from a study of blood T cells in healthy people across ages. Study details: The capture of about one barcoded beta molecule per two T cells was achieved by template switching.

Study-level findings and limits: It was held that the diversity estimates obtained from one million T cells were underestimates.

Looked up from germline, CDR1 is KGHDR and CDR2 is SFDVKD. This CDR3 region has 14 residues. Source material: blood. The V call is TRBV24-1, the J call TRBJ2-4; no clear D. The assigned J gene may be wrong: the sequence end matches TRBJ2-7 better. The clonotype comes from a woman aged 55-70 years in good health. For the CDR3, the DNA is TGTGCCACCAGTGACACAAAACGAGGCTACGAGCAGTACTTC. Translation: CATSDTKRGYEQYF.